This T cell receptor (beta chain) stems from a study of shared clonotypes between healthy human individuals. Study results and limitations: It was the non-shared clonotypes that had lower generation probabilities than clonotypes shared by all four donors.

CD45RO negativity and positive selection for CCR7 defined naive CD8 cells, a population that excluded terminally differentiated effector memory CD45RA+ cells. TCRdb keeps only in-frame clones here, not all; method: immunoSEQ multiplex PCR. This table has 1.5 million to 2.5 million clones, about 95% appearing once. Note on this clone: Its antigen is as yet unknown.

Germline V gene data show CDR1 as SGDLS and CDR2 as YYNGEE. CDR3 length: 15 amino acids. Trimming took 0 bases from V and 0 from J, leaving 7 bases between them. Sequenced: naive CD8+ T cells sorted from blood. The J gene is TRBJ1-3, the V gene TRBV9; no definite D call. The sequence came from a man between 18 and 29 years old in good health. The CDR3: CASSVDVSSGNTIYF. The CDR3 DNA reads TGTGCCAGCAGCGTAGACGTCAGCTCTGGAAACACCATATATTTT.